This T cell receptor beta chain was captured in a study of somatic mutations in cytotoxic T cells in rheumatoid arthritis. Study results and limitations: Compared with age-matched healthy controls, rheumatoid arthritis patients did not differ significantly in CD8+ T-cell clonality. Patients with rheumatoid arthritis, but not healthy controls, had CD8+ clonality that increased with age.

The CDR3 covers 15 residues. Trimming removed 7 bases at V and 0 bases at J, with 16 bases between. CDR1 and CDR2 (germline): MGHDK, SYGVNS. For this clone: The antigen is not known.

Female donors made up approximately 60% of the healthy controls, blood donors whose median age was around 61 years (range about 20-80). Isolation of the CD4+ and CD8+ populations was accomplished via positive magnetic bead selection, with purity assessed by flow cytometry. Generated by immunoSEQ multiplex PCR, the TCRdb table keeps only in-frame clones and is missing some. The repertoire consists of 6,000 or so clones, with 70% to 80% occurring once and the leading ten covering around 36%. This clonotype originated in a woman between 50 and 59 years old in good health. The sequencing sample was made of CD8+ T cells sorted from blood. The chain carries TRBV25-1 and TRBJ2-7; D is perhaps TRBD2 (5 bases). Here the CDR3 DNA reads TGTGCCAGCACGAGGGCAGACCAGAGCTCCTACGAGCAGTACTTC. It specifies CASTRADQSSYEQYF.